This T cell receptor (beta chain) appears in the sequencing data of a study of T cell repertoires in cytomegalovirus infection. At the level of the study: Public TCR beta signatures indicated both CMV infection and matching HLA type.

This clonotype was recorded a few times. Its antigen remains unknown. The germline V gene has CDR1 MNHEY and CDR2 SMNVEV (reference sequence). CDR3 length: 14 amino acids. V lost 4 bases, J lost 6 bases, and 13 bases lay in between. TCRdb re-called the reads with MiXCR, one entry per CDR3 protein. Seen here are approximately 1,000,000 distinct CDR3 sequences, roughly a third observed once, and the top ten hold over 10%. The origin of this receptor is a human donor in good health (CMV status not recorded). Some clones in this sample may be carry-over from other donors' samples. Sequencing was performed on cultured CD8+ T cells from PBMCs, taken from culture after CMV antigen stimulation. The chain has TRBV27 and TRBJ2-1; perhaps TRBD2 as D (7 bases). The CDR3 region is CASSYVGGLNEQFF. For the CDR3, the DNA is TGTGCCAGCAGTTATGTGGGGGGGCTCAATGAGCAGTTCTTC.